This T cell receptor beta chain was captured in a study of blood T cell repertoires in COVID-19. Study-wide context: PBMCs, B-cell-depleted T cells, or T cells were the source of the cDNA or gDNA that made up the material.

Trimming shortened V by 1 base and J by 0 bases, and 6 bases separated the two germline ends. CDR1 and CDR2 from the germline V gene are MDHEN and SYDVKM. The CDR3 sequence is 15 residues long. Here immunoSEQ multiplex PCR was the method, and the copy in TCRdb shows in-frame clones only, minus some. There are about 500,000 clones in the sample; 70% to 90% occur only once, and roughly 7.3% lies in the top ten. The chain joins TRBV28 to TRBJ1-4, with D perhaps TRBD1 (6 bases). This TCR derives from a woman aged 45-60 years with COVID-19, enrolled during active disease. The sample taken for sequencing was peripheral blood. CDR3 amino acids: CASSLYRATNEKLFF. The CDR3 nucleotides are TGTGCCAGCAGTTTATACAGGGCAACTAATGAAAAACTGTTTTTT.